This T cell receptor beta chain was profiled in a study of technical replicates of blood from several donors. The CDR3 sequence is 14 residues long. Germline V lookup: CDR1 SNHLY, CDR2 FYNNEI. V lost 6 bases and J 7 bases, leaving 13 bases between the germline ends. TCRdb's table, derived via immunoSEQ multiplex PCR, lists solely in-frame clones and lacks some. The sample lists tens of thousands of clones; 90% to 95% were seen once. The TCR was taken from a human donor in good health. Some clones in this sample may be carry-over from other donors' samples. This chain links TRBV2 with TRBJ1-6; D might be TRBD1 (5 bases). The source material was PBMCs. In nucleotides, the CDR3 is TGTGCCAGCAGGGGAGGGACGGGGAATTCACCCCTCCACTTT. It specifies CASRGGTGNSPLHF. Variable domain in full (rest from reference TRBV2 and TRBJ1-6): EPEVTQTPSHQVTQMGQEVILRCVPISNHLYFYWYRQILGQKVEFLVSFYNNEISEKSEIFDDQFSVERPDGSNFTLKIRSTKLEDSAMYFCASRGGTGNSPLHFGNGTRLTVT.